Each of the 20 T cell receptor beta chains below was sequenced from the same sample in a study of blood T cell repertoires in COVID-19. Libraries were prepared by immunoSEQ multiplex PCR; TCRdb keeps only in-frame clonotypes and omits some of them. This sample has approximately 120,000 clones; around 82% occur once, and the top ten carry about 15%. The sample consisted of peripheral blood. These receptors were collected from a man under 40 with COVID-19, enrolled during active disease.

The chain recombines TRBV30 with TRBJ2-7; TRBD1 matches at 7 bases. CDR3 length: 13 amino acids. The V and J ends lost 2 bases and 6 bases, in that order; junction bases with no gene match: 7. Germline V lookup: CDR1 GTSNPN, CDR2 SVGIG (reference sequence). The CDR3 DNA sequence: TGTGCCTGGAGTATGAACAGGGGATCCGAGCAGTACTTC. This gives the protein CAWSMNRGSEQYF.

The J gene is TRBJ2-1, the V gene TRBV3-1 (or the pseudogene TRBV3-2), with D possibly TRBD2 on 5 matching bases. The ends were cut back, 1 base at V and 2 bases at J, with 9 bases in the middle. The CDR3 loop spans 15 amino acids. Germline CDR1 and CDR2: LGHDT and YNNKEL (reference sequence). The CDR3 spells CASSQGLGAYNEQFF. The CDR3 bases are TGTGCCAGCAGCCAAGGACTGGGAGCCTACAATGAGCAGTTCTTC.

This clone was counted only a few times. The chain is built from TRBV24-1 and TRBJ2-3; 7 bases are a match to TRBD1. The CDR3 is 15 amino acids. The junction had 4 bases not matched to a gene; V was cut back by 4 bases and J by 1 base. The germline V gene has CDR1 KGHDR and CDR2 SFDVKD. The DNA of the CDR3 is TGTGCCACCAGTGAGCCCGGGACAGGCACAGATACGCAGTATTTT. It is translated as CATSEPGTGTDTQYF.

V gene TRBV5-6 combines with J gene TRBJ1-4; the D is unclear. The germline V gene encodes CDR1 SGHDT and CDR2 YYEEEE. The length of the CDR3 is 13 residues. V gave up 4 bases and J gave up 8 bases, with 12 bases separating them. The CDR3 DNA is TGTGCCAGCAGCGAGTATAACGGGGAAAAACTGTTTTTT. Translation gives CASSEYNGEKLFF.

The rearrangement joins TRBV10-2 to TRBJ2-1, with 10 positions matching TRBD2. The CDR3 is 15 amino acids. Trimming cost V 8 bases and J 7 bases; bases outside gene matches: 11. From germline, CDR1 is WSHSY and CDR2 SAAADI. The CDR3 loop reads CASLSGRGNYNEQFF. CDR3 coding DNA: TGCGCCAGCCTCAGCGGGAGGGGGAATTATAATGAGCAGTTCTTC.

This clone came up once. The CDR3 DNA sequence: TGTGCCATCAGTCAACAGGGGAGCATGAACACTGAAGCTTTCTTT. Translated, it gives CAISQQGSMNTEAFF. The V and J genes are TRBV10-3 and TRBJ1-1, with 7 bases that match TRBD1. The CDR3 loop spans 15 amino acids. V dropped 5 bases and J dropped 0; count of bases not matched to a gene: 6. In germline, CDR1 is ENHRY, CDR2 SYGVKD.

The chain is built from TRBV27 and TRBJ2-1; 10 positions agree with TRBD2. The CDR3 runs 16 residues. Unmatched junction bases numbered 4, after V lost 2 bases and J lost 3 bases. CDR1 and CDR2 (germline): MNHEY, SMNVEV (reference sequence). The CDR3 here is CASSLKGLANYNEQFF. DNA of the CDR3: TGTGCCAGCAGTTTAAAGGGACTAGCGAACTACAATGAGCAGTTCTTC.

The CDR3: CASRTSRGGSYNEQFF. DNA for the CDR3: TGTGCCAGCCGCACCAGCCGGGGGGGATCCTACAATGAGCAGTTCTTC. The chain combines TRBV19 with TRBJ2-1; the match to TRBD2 covers 8 bases. Germline V gene data show CDR1 as LNHDA and CDR2 as SQIVND (reference sequence). This CDR3 comprises 16 residues. V was pared by 9 bases and J by 1 base, with 11 bases of the junction left unmatched.

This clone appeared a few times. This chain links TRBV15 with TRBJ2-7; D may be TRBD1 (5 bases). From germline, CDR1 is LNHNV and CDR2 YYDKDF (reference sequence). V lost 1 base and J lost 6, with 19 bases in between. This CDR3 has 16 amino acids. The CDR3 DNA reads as TGTGCCACCAGCAGAGTTCGACTTACCTCTAGGGGCGAGCAGTACTTC. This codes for CATSRVRLTSRGEQYF.

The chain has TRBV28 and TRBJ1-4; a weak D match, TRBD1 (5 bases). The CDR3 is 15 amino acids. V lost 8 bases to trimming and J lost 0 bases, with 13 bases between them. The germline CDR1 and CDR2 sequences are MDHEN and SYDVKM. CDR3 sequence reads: CASREGPATNEKLFF. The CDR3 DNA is TGTGCCAGCCGGGAGGGACCCGCAACTAATGAAAAACTGTTTTTT.

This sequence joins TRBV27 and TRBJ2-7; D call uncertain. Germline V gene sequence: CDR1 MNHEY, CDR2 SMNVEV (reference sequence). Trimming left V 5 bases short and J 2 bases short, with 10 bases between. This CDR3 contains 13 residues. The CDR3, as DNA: TGTGCCAGCAGTCCTAAAAGTACCTACGAGCAGTACTTC. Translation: CASSPKSTYEQYF.

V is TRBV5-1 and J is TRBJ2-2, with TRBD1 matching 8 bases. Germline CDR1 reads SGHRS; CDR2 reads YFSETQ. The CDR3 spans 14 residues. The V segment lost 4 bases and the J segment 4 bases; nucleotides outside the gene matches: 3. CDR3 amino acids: CASSRTGLTGELFF. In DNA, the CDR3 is TGCGCCAGCAGCCGGACAGGGCTCACCGGGGAGCTGTTTTTT.

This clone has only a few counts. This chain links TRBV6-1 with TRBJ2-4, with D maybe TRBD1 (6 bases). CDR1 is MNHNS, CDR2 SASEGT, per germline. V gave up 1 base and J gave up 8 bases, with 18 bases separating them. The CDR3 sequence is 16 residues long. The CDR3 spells CASSEVDGRGADIQYF. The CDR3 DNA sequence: TGTGCCAGCAGTGAAGTGGATGGCAGGGGCGCAGACATTCAGTACTTC.

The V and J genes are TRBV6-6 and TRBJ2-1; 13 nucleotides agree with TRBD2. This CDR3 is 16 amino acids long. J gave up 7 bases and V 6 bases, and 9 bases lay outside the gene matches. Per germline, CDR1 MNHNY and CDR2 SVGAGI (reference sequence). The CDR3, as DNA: TGTGCCAGCAGCCCCAGGGGACTAGCGGGAAGAAATGAGCAGTTCTTC. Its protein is CASSPRGLAGRNEQFF.

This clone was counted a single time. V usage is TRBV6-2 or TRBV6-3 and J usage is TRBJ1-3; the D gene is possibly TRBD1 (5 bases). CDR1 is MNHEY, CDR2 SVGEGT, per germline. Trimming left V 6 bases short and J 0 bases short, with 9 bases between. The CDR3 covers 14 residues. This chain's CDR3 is CASSGAPSGNTIYF. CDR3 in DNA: TGTGCCAGCAGCGGGGCCCCCTCTGGAAACACCATATATTTT.

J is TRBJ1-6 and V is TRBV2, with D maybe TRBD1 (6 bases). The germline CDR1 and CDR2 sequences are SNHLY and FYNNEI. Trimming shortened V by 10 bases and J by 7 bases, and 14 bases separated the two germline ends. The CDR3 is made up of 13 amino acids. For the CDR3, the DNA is TGTGCCAACCACCAGGGGAACAATTCACCCCTCCACTTT. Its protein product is CANHQGNNSPLHF.

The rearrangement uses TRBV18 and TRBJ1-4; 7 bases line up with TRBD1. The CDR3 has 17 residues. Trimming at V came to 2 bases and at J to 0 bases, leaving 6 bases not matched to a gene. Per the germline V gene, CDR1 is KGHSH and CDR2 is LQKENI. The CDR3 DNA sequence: TGTGCCAGCTCACCAGGGACAGCTTCCTCAACTAATGAAAAACTGTTTTTT. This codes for CASSPGTASSTNEKLFF. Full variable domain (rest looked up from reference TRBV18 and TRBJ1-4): NAGVMQNPRHLVRRRGQEARLRCSPMKGHSHVYWYRQLPEEGLKFMVYLQKENIIDESGMPKERFSAEFPKEGPSILRIQQVVRGDSAAYFCASSPGTASSTNEKLFFGSGTQLSVL.

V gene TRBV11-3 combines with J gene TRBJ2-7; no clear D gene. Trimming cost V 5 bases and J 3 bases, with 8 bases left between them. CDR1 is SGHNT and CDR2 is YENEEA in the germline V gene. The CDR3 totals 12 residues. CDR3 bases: TGTGCCAGCAGCCCTCAGAACTACGAGCAGTACTTC. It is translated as CASSPQNYEQYF.

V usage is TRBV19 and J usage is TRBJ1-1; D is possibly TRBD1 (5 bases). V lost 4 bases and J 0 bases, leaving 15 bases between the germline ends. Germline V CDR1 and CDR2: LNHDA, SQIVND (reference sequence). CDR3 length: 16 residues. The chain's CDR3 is CASSRGIQVMNTEAFF. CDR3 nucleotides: TGTGCCAGTAGTAGGGGCATTCAGGTTATGAACACTGAAGCTTTCTTT.

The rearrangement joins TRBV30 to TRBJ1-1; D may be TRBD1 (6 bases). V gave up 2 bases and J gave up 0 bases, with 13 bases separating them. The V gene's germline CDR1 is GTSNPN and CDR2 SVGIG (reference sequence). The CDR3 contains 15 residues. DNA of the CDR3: TGTGCCTGGAGTAGGTGGGACACCTTGAACACTGAAGCTTTCTTT. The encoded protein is CAWSRWDTLNTEAFF.